Below, 7 T cell receptor beta chains from the same sample are listed, as sequenced in a study of blood T cell repertoires in COVID-19. The assay was immunoSEQ multiplex PCR, and TCRdb's table has in-frame clones only and misses some. Of 150,000 to 200,000 clones detected, 88% appear once; the ten largest clones hold roughly 9%. Sequencing was done on a sample of PBMCs or T cells enriched from blood (not recorded which). Receptors originate from a woman aged 18 to 35 who had recovered from COVID-19.

The chain links TRBV12-5 to TRBJ2-2; D unresolved. The germline V gene has CDR1 LGHNT and CDR2 FRNRAP. The CDR3 is 15 amino acids. Trimming shortened V by 6 bases and J by 6 bases, and 17 bases separated the two germline ends. CDR3 DNA sequence: TGTGCTAGTGGCCGTTCCTCGTCTGCGGCCGGGGAGCTGTTTTTT. Translated, it gives CASGRSSSAAGELFF.

The chain employs TRBV2 and TRBJ2-2; 8 bases fit TRBD2. V dropped 9 bases and J dropped 5; count of bases not matched to a gene: 8. CDR1 is SNHLY and CDR2 is FYNNEI in the germline V gene. CDR3 length: 14 amino acids. The CDR3 reads CASHNGRETGELFF. CDR3 DNA: TGTGCCAGTCATAACGGGAGGGAGACCGGGGAGCTGTTTTTT.

This chain uses TRBV7-2 with TRBJ2-7, with 11 positions matching TRBD1. The CDR3 consists of 16 residues. The germline V gene encodes CDR1 SGHTA and CDR2 FQGNSA. The trim removed 5 bases at V and 1 base at J, leaving 7 bases unmatched. CDR3 sequence: CASSPNGQGASYEQYF. The CDR3 DNA is TGTGCCAGCAGCCCTAACGGACAGGGGGCATCCTACGAGCAGTACTTC.

The rearrangement links TRBV2 to TRBJ1-2; 9 bases are shared with TRBD1. The CDR3 is 13 residues long. With V trimmed by 2 bases and J by 6 bases, 1 base remained unmatched. Germline lookup yields CDR1 SNHLY and CDR2 FYNNEI. The CDR3 protein is CASSEWDRDGYTF. Written as DNA, the CDR3 is TGTGCCAGCAGTGAATGGGACAGGGATGGCTACACCTTC.

The chain uses TRBV14 and TRBJ2-7, with D unresolved. This CDR3 has 14 residues. Germline V gives CDR1 SGHDN, CDR2 FVKESK. With 4 bases removed from V and 2 bases from J, the gap between germline ends came to 12 bases. For the CDR3, the DNA is TGTGCCAGCAGCCCAAGTTCCTACCCCTACGAGCAGTACTTC. This translates into CASSPSSYPYEQYF.

The chain is built from TRBV19 and TRBJ1-3, with D possibly being TRBD1 (6 bases). The CDR3 sequence is 17 residues long. CDR1 is LNHDA and CDR2 is SQIVND in the germline V gene (reference sequence). Trimming removed 7 bases at V and 0 bases at J, with 19 bases between. The CDR3 sequence: CASTMEQGPSSGNTIYF. The CDR3 bases are TGTGCCAGTACCATGGAGCAGGGGCCCTCCTCTGGAAACACCATATATTTT.

This rearrangement joins TRBV5-1 to TRBJ2-5; 8 bases are a match to TRBD2. Germline V lookup: CDR1 SGHRS, CDR2 YFSETQ. The CDR3 loop spans 16 amino acids. The ends lost 0 bases at V and 1 base at J; junction bases unmatched: 5. As DNA, the CDR3 is TGCGCCAGCAGCTTGGGGGGACTAGGGGGCCAAGAGACCCAGTACTTC. Translating it yields CASSLGGLGGQETQYF.